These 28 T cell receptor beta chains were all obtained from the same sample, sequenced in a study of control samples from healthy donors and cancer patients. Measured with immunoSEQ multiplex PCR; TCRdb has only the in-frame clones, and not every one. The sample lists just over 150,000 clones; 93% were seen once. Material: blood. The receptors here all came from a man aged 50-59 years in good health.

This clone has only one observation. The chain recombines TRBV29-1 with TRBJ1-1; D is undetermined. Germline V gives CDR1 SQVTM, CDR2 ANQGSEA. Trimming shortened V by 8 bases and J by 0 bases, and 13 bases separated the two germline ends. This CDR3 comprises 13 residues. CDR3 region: CSSSGVLNTEAFF. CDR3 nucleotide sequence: TGCAGCTCATCAGGAGTTCTGAACACTGAAGCTTTCTTT.

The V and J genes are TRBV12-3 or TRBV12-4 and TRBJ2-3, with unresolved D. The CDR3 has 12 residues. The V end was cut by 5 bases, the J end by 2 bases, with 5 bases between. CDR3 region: CASSQNTDTQYF. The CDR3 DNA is TGTGCCAGCAGTCAAAACACAGATACGCAGTATTTT.

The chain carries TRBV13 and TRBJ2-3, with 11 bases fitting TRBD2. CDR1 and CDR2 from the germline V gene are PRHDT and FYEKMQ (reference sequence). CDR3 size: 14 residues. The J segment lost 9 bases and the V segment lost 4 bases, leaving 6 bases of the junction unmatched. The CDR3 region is CASSSLAGGQTQYF. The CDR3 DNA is TGTGCCAGCAGCTCGCTAGCGGGAGGACAGACGCAGTATTTT. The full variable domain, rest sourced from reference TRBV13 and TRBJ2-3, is AAGVIQSPRHLIKEKRETATLKCYPIPRHDTVYWYQQGPGQDPQFLISFYEKMQSDKGSIPDRFSAQQFSDYHSELNMSSLELGDSALYFCASSSLAGGQTQYFGPGTRLTVL.

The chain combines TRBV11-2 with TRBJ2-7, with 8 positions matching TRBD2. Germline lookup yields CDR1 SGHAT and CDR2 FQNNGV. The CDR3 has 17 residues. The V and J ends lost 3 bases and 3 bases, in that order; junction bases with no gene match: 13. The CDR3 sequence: CASSFSLAYGRGYEQYF. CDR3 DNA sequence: TGTGCCAGCAGCTTTTCATTAGCGTACGGGAGGGGCTACGAGCAGTACTTC.

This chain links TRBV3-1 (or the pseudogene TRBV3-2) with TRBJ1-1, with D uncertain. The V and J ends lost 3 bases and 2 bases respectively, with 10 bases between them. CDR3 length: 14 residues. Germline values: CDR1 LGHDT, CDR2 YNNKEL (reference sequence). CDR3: CASSQPGSNTEAFF. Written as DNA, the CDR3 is TGTGCCAGCAGCCAGCCGGGGAGCAACACTGAAGCTTTCTTT.

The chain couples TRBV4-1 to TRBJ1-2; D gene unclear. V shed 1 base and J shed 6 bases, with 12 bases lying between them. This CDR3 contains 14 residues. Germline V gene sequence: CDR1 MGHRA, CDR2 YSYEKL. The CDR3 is CASSQGAANHGYTF. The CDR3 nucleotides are TGCGCCAGCAGCCAAGGGGCAGCGAACCATGGCTACACCTTC.

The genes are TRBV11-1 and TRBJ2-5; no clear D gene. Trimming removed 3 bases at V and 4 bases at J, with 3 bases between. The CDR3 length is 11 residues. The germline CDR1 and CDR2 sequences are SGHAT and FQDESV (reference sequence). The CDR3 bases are TGTGCCAGCAGCTTTTCAGAGACCCAGTACTTC. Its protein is CASSFSETQYF.

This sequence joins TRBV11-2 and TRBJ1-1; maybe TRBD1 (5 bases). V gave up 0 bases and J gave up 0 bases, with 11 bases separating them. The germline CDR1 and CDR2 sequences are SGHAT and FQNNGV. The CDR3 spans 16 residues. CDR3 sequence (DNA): TGTGCCAGCAGCTTAGATCGGGGGTTCATGAACACTGAAGCTTTCTTT. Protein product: CASSLDRGFMNTEAFF. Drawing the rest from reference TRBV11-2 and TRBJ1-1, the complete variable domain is EAGVAQSPRYKIIEKRQSVAFWCNPISGHATLYWYQQILGQGPKLLIQFQNNGVVDDSQLPKDRFSAERLKGVDSTLKIQPAKLEDSAVYLCASSLDRGFMNTEAFFGQGTRLTVV.

As DNA, the CDR3 is TGTGCCAGCAGTTTGACAGGGTCCCACGAGCAGTACTTC. Protein product: CASSLTGSHEQYF. The gene calls are TRBV12-3 or TRBV12-4 and TRBJ2-7; 7 nucleotides line up with TRBD1. V was clipped by 3 bases and J by 5 bases; unmatched bases: 4. The CDR3 totals 13 residues.

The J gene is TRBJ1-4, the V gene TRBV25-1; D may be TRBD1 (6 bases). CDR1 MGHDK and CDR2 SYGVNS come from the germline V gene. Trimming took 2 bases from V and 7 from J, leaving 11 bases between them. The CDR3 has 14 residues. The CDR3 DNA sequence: TGTGCCAGCAGTGAAAGCGGGGGCTTTGAAAAACTGTTTTTT. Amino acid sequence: CASSESGGFEKLFF.

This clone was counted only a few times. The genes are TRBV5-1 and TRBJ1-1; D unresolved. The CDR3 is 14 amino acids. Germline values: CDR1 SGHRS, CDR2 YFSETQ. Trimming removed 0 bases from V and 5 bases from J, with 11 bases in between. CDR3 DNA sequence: TGCGCCAGCAGCTTGGGTGGAATCCATACTGAAGCTTTCTTT. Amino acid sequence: CASSLGGIHTEAFF.

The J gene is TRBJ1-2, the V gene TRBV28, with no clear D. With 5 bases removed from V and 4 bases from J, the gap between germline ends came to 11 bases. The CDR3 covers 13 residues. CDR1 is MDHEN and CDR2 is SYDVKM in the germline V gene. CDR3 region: CASSAPVIYGYTF. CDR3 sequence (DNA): TGTGCCAGCAGTGCCCCGGTCATCTATGGCTACACCTTC.

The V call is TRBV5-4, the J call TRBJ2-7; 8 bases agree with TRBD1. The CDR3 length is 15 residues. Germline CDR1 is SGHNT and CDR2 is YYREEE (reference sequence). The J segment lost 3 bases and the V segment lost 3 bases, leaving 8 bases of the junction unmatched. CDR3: CASSSGTGSLYEQYF. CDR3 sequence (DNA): TGTGCCAGCAGCTCCGGGACAGGATCACTCTACGAGCAGTACTTC.

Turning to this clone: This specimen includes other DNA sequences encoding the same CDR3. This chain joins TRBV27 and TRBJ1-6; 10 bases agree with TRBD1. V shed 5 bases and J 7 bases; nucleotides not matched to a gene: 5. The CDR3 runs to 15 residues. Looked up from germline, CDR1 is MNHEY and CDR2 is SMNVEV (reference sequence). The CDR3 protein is CASSTRQGANSPLHF. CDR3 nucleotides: TGTGCCAGCAGTACCCGACAGGGGGCGAATTCACCCCTCCACTTT.

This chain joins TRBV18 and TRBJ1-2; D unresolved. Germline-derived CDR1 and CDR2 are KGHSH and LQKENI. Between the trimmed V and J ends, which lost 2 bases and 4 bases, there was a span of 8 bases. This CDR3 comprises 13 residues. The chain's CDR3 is CASSPGETYGYTF. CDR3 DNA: TGTGCCAGCTCACCAGGGGAAACCTATGGCTACACCTTC.

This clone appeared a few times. The CDR3 bases are TGTGCCACCCGCCACCAGACTAGCGGGAGGGAGACCCAGTACTTC. This translates into CATRHQTSGRETQYF. The rearrangement joins TRBV19 to TRBJ2-5; 13 bases are a match to TRBD2. The germline gives CDR1 LNHDA, CDR2 SQIVND (reference sequence). V was pared by 10 bases and J by 5 bases, with 10 bases of the junction left unmatched. This CDR3 has 15 residues.

CDR3 amino acids: CASSHGSANEQFF. The CDR3 region has the DNA TGTGCCAGCAGCCACGGTAGCGCTAATGAGCAGTTCTTC. The rearrangement joins TRBV3-1 (or the pseudogene TRBV3-2) to TRBJ2-1, with D possibly matching TRBD2 (5 bases). V gave up 3 bases and J gave up 7 bases, with 10 bases separating them. The CDR3 spans 13 residues. CDR1 is LGHDT and CDR2 is YNNKEL in the germline V gene (reference sequence).

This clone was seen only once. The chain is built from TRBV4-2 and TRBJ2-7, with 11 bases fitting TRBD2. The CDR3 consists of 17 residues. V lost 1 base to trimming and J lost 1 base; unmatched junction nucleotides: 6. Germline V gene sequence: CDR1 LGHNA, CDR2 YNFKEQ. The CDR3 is CASSQALRLAGSYEQYF. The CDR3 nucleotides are TGTGCCAGCAGCCAAGCCCTCCGACTAGCGGGATCCTACGAGCAGTACTTC.

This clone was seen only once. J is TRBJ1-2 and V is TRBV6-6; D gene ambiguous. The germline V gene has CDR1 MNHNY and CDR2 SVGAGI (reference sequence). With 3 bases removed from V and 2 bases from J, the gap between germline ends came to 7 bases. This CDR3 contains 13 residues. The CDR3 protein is CASSYVGNYGYTF. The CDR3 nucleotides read TGTGCCAGCAGTTATGTAGGGAACTATGGCTACACCTTC.

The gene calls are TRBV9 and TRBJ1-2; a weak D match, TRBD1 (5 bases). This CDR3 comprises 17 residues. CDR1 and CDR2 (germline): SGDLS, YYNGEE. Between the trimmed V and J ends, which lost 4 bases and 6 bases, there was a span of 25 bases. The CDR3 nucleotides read TGTGCCAGCAGCATGGGGGGGACGGTCGGTCGGGTGGATGGCTACACCTTC. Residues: CASSMGGTVGRVDGYTF. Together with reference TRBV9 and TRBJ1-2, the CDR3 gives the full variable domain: DSGVTQTPKHLITATGQRVTLRCSPRSGDLSVYWYQQSLDQGLQFLIQYYNGEERAKGNILERFSAQQFPDLHSELNLSSLELGDSALYFCASSMGGTVGRVDGYTFGSGTRLTVV.

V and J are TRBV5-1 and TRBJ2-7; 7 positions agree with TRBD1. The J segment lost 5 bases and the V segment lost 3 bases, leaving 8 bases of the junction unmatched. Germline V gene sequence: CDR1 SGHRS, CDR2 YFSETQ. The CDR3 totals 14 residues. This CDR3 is CASSSTGLLDEQYF. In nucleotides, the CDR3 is TGCGCCAGCAGCTCGACAGGGTTGCTCGACGAGCAGTACTTC.

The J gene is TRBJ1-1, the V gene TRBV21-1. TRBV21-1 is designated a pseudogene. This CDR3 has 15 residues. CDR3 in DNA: TGTGCCGGCAGGGGACCTGTGTCCCCTTGTACTGAAGCTTTCTTT. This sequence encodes CAGRGPVSPCTEAFF.

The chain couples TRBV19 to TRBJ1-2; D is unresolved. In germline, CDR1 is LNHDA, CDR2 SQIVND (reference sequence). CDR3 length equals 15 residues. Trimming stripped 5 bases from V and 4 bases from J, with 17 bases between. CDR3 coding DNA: TGTGCCAGTAGTCCCGCCGGGCGAAACCCCTATGGCTACACCTTC. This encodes CASSPAGRNPYGYTF.

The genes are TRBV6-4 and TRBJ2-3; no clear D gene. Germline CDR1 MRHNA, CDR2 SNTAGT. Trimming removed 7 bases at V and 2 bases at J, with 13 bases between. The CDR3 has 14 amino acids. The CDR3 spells CASTKDPFTDTQYF. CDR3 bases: TGTGCCAGCACAAAAGACCCATTCACAGATACGCAGTATTTT.

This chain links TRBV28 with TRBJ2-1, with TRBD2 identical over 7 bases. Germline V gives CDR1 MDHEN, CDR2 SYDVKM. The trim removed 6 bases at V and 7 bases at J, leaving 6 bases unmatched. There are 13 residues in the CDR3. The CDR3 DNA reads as TGTGCCAGCAGCCTAGGGAGGGATAATGAGCAGTTCTTC. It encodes CASSLGRDNEQFF.

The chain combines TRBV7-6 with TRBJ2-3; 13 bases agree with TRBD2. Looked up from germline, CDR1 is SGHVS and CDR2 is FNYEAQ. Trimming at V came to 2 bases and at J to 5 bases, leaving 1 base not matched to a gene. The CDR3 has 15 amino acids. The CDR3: CASSLTSGRGDTQYF. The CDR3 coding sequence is TGTGCCAGCAGCTTAACTAGCGGGAGGGGAGATACGCAGTATTTT.

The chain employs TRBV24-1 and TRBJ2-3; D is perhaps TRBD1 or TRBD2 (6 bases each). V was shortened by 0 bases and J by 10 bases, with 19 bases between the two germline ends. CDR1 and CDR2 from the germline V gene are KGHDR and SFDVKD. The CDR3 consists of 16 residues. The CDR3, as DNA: TGTGCCACCAGTGATTTGCGGGGGTTCAGGGGAGCGGCGCAGTATTTT. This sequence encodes CATSDLRGFRGAAQYF.

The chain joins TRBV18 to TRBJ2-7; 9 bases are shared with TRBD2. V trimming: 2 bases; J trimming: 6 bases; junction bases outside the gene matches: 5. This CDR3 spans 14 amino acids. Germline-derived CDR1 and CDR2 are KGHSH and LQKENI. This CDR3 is CASSPTAGGSEQYF. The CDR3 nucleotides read TGTGCCAGCTCACCAACGGCGGGAGGGAGCGAGCAGTACTTC.